Listed below are T cell receptor beta chains from one sample, sequenced in a study of cytomegalovirus exposure and HLA in healthy donors. Using immunoSEQ multiplex PCR, the repertoire was profiled, and TCRdb retains in-frame clones only, with some absent. The sample records about 140,000 clones, approximately 78% being singletons. Material: PBMCs. These receptors all come from a man aged 18 to 30 in good health and CMV-seropositive. CDR3s include the opening cysteine and the closing phenylalanine or tryptophan. The D gene is left open where the match is weak. Clone size is given for some rows only: seen once, a few or many times, or a class if the clone is expanded.

d_call j_call v_call clone_size cdr3_nt cdr3_aa
- TRBJ1-1 TRBV5-1 - TGCGCCAGCAGCCCAACAGGGTCCGGGGTCCCTGAAGCTTTCTTT CASSPTGSGVPEAFF
TRBD2 TRBJ2-1 TRBV28 once TGTGCCAGCAGTTTGCTTCCGGGACTAACGCTAATGAGCTCCTACAATGAGCAGTTCTTC CASSLLPGLTLMSSYNEQFF
- TRBJ2-7 TRBV5-1 - TGCGCCAGCAGCGAAGCCGGGACAACCTACGAGCAGTACTTC CASSEAGTTYEQYF
TRBD1 TRBJ2-1 TRBV19 - TGTGCCAGTTTGGACAGGGGAAACAATGAGCAGTTCTTC CASLDRGNNEQFF
TRBD1 TRBJ1-4 TRBV4-2 - TGTGCCAGCAGCCCCCCTCGGGACAGGGTGGAAAAACTGTTTTTT CASSPPRDRVEKLFF
TRBD1 TRBJ2-7 TRBV28 - TGTGCCAGCAGACGAGGACAGGGGGCATGGGAGCAGTACTTC CASRRGQGAWEQYF
TRBD2 TRBJ2-7 TRBV19 - TGTGCCAGTAGTATACAGCCTAGCGGGAGTTACGAGCAGTACTTC CASSIQPSGSYEQYF
TRBD1 TRBJ1-1 TRBV6-5 - TGTGCCAGCAGTTACCAGGGGGCTGGCACTGAAGCTTTCTTT CASSYQGAGTEAFF
TRBD1 TRBJ1-2 TRBV6-1 - TGTGCCAGCAGTGAAGCCGGGACAGGGACTAGGGGCTACACCTTC CASSEAGTGTRGYTF
- TRBJ1-5 TRBV7-2 - TGTGCCAGCAGCTTAGGGTCAGGGGCCCGGGAGGGGCCCCAGCATTTT CASSLGSGAREGPQHF
TRBD2 TRBJ2-1 TRBV11-2 few TGTGCCAGCAGCTTAGGCGGGAGCGCCTACAATGAGCAGTTCTTC CASSLGGSAYNEQFF
TRBD1 TRBJ2-7 TRBV11-2 - TGTGCCAGCAGCGCCGGGACAGGGGGATACGAGCAGTACTTC CASSAGTGGYEQYF
- TRBJ2-7 TRBV10-2 - TGCGCCAGCACCCAAACAGGCTACGAGCAGTACTTC CASTQTGYEQYF
- TRBJ2-7 TRBV27 - TGTGCCAGCAGTTGGGGTTGGGGCTCATCCTACGAGCAGTACTTC CASSWGWGSSYEQYF
TRBD2 TRBJ2-7 TRBV10-3 - TGTGCCACTTCGGGACAAACTAGGACTAGCGGGACAAACTACGAGCAGTACTTC CATSGQTRTSGTNYEQYF
- TRBJ2-3 TRBV27 - TGTGCCAGCAGTTTAATTCAGCAGGGGAGTACAGATACGCAGTATTTT CASSLIQQGSTDTQYF
- TRBJ1-2 TRBV28 - TGTGCCAGCAGTTTACAGGGACATCAGCGTGGCTACACCTTC CASSLQGHQRGYTF
- TRBJ2-1 TRBV18 - TGTGCCAGCTCACCACCGGAGGTTGAGCAGTTCTTC CASSPPEVEQFF
TRBD2 TRBJ2-1 TRBV4-1 - TGCGCCAGCAGCTGGACTAGCGGGAGCTCCTACAATGAGCAGTTCTTC CASSWTSGSSYNEQFF
- TRBJ1-4 TRBV5-1 - TGCGCCAGCAGCTTAGGGGGACCAACTAATGAAAAACTGTTTTTT CASSLGGPTNEKLFF
- TRBJ2-7 TRBV30 - TGTGCCTGGAGACAGGGAACGGGGGAGCAGTACTTC CAWRQGTGEQYF
TRBD1 TRBJ1-4 TRBV28 - TGTGCCAGCAGTTTAGGGACAGACCATGAAAAACTGTTTTTT CASSLGTDHEKLFF
TRBD1 TRBJ2-1 TRBV27 - TGTGCCAGCAGTCTGACAGGGGCCACGTCCTACAATGAGCAGTTCTTC CASSLTGATSYNEQFF
- TRBJ1-3 TRBV5-6 - TGTGCCAGCCACCGCGGTGGAGTCTCTGGAAACACCATATATTTT CASHRGGVSGNTIYF
TRBD1 TRBJ1-1 TRBV23-1 - TGCGCCAGCAGTCCTCCCTTGGCAGGGGGCGAAAATAACACTGAAGCTTTCTTT CASSPPLAGGENNTEAFF
- TRBJ1-5 TRBV6-1 - TGTGCCCCCAGGGAAGGGGGGGATCAGCCCCAGCATTTT CAPREGGDQPQHF
TRBD2 TRBJ2-5 TRBV5-6 - TGTGCCAGCAGCGGCCGGGGGGGGCAAGAGACCCAGTACTTC CASSGRGGQETQYF
- TRBJ1-3 TRBV19 - TGTGCCAGCTTTCCTTTGAGCTCTGGAAACACCATATATTTT CASFPLSSGNTIYF
- TRBJ2-3 TRBV27 - TGTGCCAGCGGTAGTCCAGATACGCAGTATTTT CASGSPDTQYF
- TRBJ1-3 TRBV6-1 - TGTGCCAGCAGTGAAGGAGCTTACTCTGGAAACACCATATATTTT CASSEGAYSGNTIYF
- TRBJ1-5 TRBV6-5 - TGTGCCAGCAGTCCCTCGGGGGGAAGCAATCAGCCCCAGCATTTT CASSPSGGSNQPQHF
- TRBJ1-1 TRBV7-9 - TGTGCCAGCAGCTTATCCGAGACTGAAGCTTTCTTT CASSLSETEAFF
TRBD2 TRBJ2-1 TRBV2 - TGTGCCAGCAGTCGGTGGACTAGCGGGAACAATGAGCAGTTCTTC CASSRWTSGNNEQFF
TRBD1 TRBJ2-3 TRBV6-4 - TGTGCCAGCAGTGACTCCTTCCGGGACAGGGGGCGCACAGATACGCAGTATTTT CASSDSFRDRGRTDTQYF
- TRBJ1-2 TRBV6-5 - TGTGCCAGCAGTTCGTTGGGAGGCAACTATGGCTACACCTTC CASSSLGGNYGYTF
- TRBJ1-1 TRBV2 - TGTGCCAGCAGTGTTAGCATGAACACTGAAGCTTTCTTT CASSVSMNTEAFF
- TRBJ1-5 TRBV6-6 - TGTGCCAGCAGTACCCGTCGAGAGTCCTTCAATCAGCCCCAGCATTTT CASSTRRESFNQPQHF
- TRBJ2-1 TRBV2 few TGTGCCAGCAGTTTCCTGTCCTACAATGAGCAGTTCTTC CASSFLSYNEQFF
TRBD1 TRBJ2-7 TRBV5-4 - TGTGCCAGCAGCTTGGCCGGGACAGGGATCTACGAGCAGTACTTC CASSLAGTGIYEQYF
- TRBJ1-5 TRBV28 once TGTGCCAGCAGTCCCGGGGGGAGCAATCAGCCCCAGCATTTT CASSPGGSNQPQHF
TRBD2 TRBJ2-7 TRBV18 - TGTGCCAGCTCACTCGGACTAGCGGGAGACGAGCAGTACTTC CASSLGLAGDEQYF
TRBD2 TRBJ2-1 TRBV10-1 - TGCGCCAGCCCGACAGAGACAAGCGGGAGTGCTTACAATGAGCAGTTCTTC CASPTETSGSAYNEQFF
- TRBJ1-2 TRBV6-1 - TGTGCCAGCTCGTGGGAGCAGTTCTATGGCTACACCTTC CASSWEQFYGYTF
TRBD2 TRBJ2-3 TRBV6-5 - TGTGCCAGCAGAAGCGGGGGTTTCTTAGGCGATACGCAGTATTTT CASRSGGFLGDTQYF
TRBD2 TRBJ2-7 TRBV29-1 - TGCAGCGTTGAAGGCCTAGCGGGAGGTAACGAGCAGTACTTC CSVEGLAGGNEQYF
TRBD2 TRBJ2-2 TRBV12-5 - TGTGCTAGTGGTTTGGTACTAGCGGGAGTAGCCGGGGAGCTGTTTTTT CASGLVLAGVAGELFF
- TRBJ1-3 TRBV27 - TGTGCCAGCAGTTACCAGGGAACTGGAAACACCATATATTTT CASSYQGTGNTIYF
TRBD2 TRBJ2-6 TRBV6-4 - TGTGCCAGCAGTGACACCTCTGGGGGAGGGACTGGGGCCAACGTCCTGACTTTC CASSDTSGGGTGANVLTF
TRBD1 TRBJ2-7 TRBV7-9 - TGTGCCAGCAGCTTAGACAGGGGCGAGCAGTACTTC CASSLDRGEQYF
TRBD2 TRBJ2-3 TRBV11-2 - TGTGCCAGCAGCTGGACCCGGGGGGGCACAGATACGCAGTATTTT CASSWTRGGTDTQYF
TRBD1 TRBJ2-1 TRBV11-2 - TGTGCCAGCAGCCCTAGGACAGGGGTTTTGAGGAATGAGCAGTTCTTC CASSPRTGVLRNEQFF
- TRBJ1-1 TRBV7-6 - TGTGCCAGCAGCTTAGAGGGGCCCGGGCAGCTGAACACTGAAGCTTTCTTT CASSLEGPGQLNTEAFF
- TRBJ1-5 TRBV6-1 - TGTGCCACGCGCAGGGTCTCAGGCAATCAGCCCCAGCATTTT CATRRVSGNQPQHF